This TCR beta chain originates from a study of HIV-infected children after antiretroviral therapy interruption. About the study: Interruption group median age 9.5 years; continuous group around 8 years. Interruption-arm samples span weeks 0, 12, interruption end (24 or 48), and about 3 years post-study. Study-wide points: Naive CD4+ Gini coefficient rose by interruption end, suggesting clonal expansion.

Unique molecular identifiers were included in an RNA-based 3' RACE TCR library. TCRdb re-called the 3' RACE reads through MiXCR, storing one row per CDR3 protein. The table has some 90,000 distinct CDR3 sequences, roughly 6.4% seen once. V gave up 11 bases and J gave up 6 bases, with 7 bases separating them. The CDR3 is made up of 10 amino acids. CDR1 and CDR2 from the germline V gene are WNHNN and SYGVQD (reference sequence). This clonotype was picked up many times. As yet, its antigen is unknown. Treatment: PENTA 11 planned treatment interruption arm or continuous ART arm. The TCR originated in a pool of human donors with HIV. The starting material was CD45RA+ CD4+ T cells from PBMCs, pooled from several time points, obtained from a donor given antiretroviral therapy, either interrupted or continuous. Subset meaning: naive CD4+ CD45RA+ CD45RO- T cells. The chain is built from TRBV10-1 and TRBJ2-2; no firm D call. CDR3 nucleotides: TGCGCCCTCAGACCCGGGGAGCTGTTTTTT. Translation: CALRPGELFF.